Below, 20 T cell receptor beta chains from the same sample are listed, as sequenced in a study of human CD8 memory T cell subsets. The TCR beta sequencing libraries came from UMI-labeled 5' RACE. TCRdb reprocessed the 5' RACE reads, keeping one entry per CDR3 protein, no DNA. The sample's table shows roughly 5,700 distinct CDR3 sequences. The material sequenced was CD8+ effector memory T cells (TEM) sorted from PBMCs. Subset given: effector memory CD8 T cells, CCR7- CD45RO+ CD95+. The source of these receptors is a human donor in good health.

By frequency, this clonotype is medium-sized. The V and J genes are TRBV20-1 and TRBJ1-5; there is no DNA to check the TCRdb D call of TRBD1. The germline V gene encodes CDR1 DFQATT and CDR2 SNEGSKA (reference sequence). This CDR3 comprises 14 residues. This chain's CDR3 is CSASGTAENQPQHF.

The rearrangement links TRBV6-4 to TRBJ2-6. The CDR3 length is 14 residues. Germline V gives CDR1 MRHNA, CDR2 SNTAGT. The CDR3 loop reads CASSEDSGANVLTF.

V usage is TRBV20-1 and J usage is TRBJ2-1. Germline V gene data show CDR1 as DFQATT and CDR2 as SNEGSKA (reference sequence). This CDR3 has 11 residues. The CDR3: CSARGANEQFF.

V and J are TRBV6-4 and TRBJ2-1; with no DNA, the TCRdb D assignment of TRBD1 cannot be verified. The CDR3 consists of 15 residues. Germline CDR1 reads MRHNA; CDR2 reads SNTAGT. The CDR3 loop is CASSALAGASNEQFF.

The chain employs TRBV5-4 and TRBJ2-5; as DNA is missing, the TRBD1 call by TCRdb cannot be tested. CDR3 length: 14 residues. Germline loops: CDR1 SGHNT, CDR2 YYREEE (reference sequence). CDR3 sequence: CASSSTGDQETQYF.

This clonotype is classed as large by frequency. The rearrangement links TRBV28 to TRBJ2-2; TCRdb's D gene call, TRBD1, goes unchecked for lack of DNA. The CDR3 is made up of 13 amino acids. In germline, CDR1 is MDHEN, CDR2 SYDVKM. The CDR3 here is CASSPRMYGELFF. The whole variable domain, filled in from reference TRBV28 and TRBJ2-2, reads DVKVTQSSRYLVKRTGEKVFLECVQDMDHENMFWYRQDPGLGLRLIYFSYDVKMKEKGDIPEGYSVSREKKERFSLILESASTNQTSMYLCASSPRMYGELFFGEGSRLTVL.

Its frequency marks this clonotype as medium-sized. This chain links TRBV20-1 with TRBJ1-2; there is no DNA to check the TCRdb D call of TRBD1. This CDR3 is built from 17 residues. CDR1 DFQATT and CDR2 SNEGSKA come from the germline V gene (reference sequence). CDR3 sequence reads: CSARETGLGGDFGGYTF.

The chain recombines TRBV9 with TRBJ2-5. The V gene's germline CDR1 is SGDLS and CDR2 YYNGEE. This CDR3 has 15 residues. CDR3: CASSVAGLGQETQYF.

V usage is TRBV12-3 or TRBV12-4 and J usage is TRBJ2-1; TCRdb proposes TRBD1, but this gene call is untestable without DNA. The CDR3 consists of 12 residues. CDR3 sequence: CASSPQGTEQFF.

This rearrangement joins TRBV12-3 or TRBV12-4 to TRBJ2-7; TCRdb outputs TRBD1, but without DNA this stays unchecked. The CDR3 covers 15 residues. CDR3 amino acids: CASSPTEARSYEQYF.

The V gene is TRBV5-8, the J gene TRBJ1-2; the D gene TCRdb calls, TRBD1, cannot be checked with no DNA. Germline V gene sequence: CDR1 SGHTS, CDR2 YDEGEE. The CDR3 runs to 15 residues. CDR3: CASSFATGGGYGYTF.

This clonotype ranks as medium-sized in terms of frequency. The chain links TRBV27 to TRBJ2-5; TCRdb calls TRBD1, which cannot be checked without DNA. Per germline, CDR1 MNHEY and CDR2 SMNVEV (reference sequence). This CDR3 has 15 residues. CDR3 sequence: CASSSYPGQQETQYF.

V and J are TRBV7-9 and TRBJ2-1; TCRdb indicates TRBD2, and absent DNA this call remains unverified. Germline assignment: CDR1 SEHNR and CDR2 FQNEAQ (reference sequence). CDR3 length: 14 amino acids. CDR3 loop: CASSRTSGSSEQFF. The full variable domain, with the rest looked up from reference TRBV7-9 and TRBJ2-1, is DTGVSQNPRHKITKRGQNVTFRCDPISEHNRLYWYRQTLGQGPEFLTYFQNEAQLEKSRLLSDRFSAERPKGSFSTLEIQRTEQGDSAMYLCASSRTSGSSEQFFGPGTRLTVL.

This clonotype is identified as medium-sized (0.01 to 0.1%) from frequency. V gene TRBV7-2 combines with J gene TRBJ2-3; TCRdb's D gene call, TRBD1, goes unchecked for lack of DNA. CDR3 length: 13 residues. Germline lookup yields CDR1 SGHTA and CDR2 FQGNSA. This chain's CDR3 is CASSPLVTDTQYF. Supplemented by reference TRBV7-2 and TRBJ2-3, the full variable domain reads GAGVSQSPSNKVTEKGKDVELRCDPISGHTALYWYRQSLGQGLEFLIYFQGNSAPDKSGLPSDRFSAERTGGSVSTLTIQRTQQEDSAVYLCASSPLVTDTQYFGPGTRLTVL.

The chain employs TRBV4-3 and TRBJ2-4; TCRdb names TRBD1, which stays unverified in the absence of DNA. From germline, CDR1 is LGHNA and CDR2 YSLEER. This CDR3 has 21 amino acids. The CDR3 sequence is CASSQDPDSTCLAWAKNIQYF.

The chain joins TRBV12-3 or TRBV12-4 to TRBJ1-2. The CDR3 spans 11 residues. The CDR3 loop reads CASSSGGGYTF.

CDR3 loop: CASSLDPRVPYNEQFF. The V gene is TRBV11-3, the J gene TRBJ2-1; TCRdb picks TRBD1, but there is no DNA to check that call. CDR1 and CDR2 from the germline V gene are SGHNT and YENEEA. This CDR3 spans 16 amino acids.

This sequence joins TRBV5-1 and TRBJ1-1. This CDR3 is 15 amino acids long. Germline V gene lookup returns CDR1 SGHRS and CDR2 YFSETQ. The CDR3 spells CASSLDNYRNTEAFF.

J is TRBJ2-7 and V is TRBV19. The CDR3 covers 15 residues. Germline assignment: CDR1 LNHDA and CDR2 SQIVND (reference sequence). The CDR3 loop reads CASSIDASGTYEQYF.

The rearrangement links TRBV6-2 or TRBV6-3 to TRBJ2-1. The CDR3 runs 14 residues. Looked up from germline, CDR1 is MNHEY and CDR2 is SVGEGT. CDR3 region: CASSSPSQGYEQFF.